This TCR beta chain stems from a study of cytomegalovirus exposure and HLA in healthy donors. Overall study findings and caveats: The study recorded 160 or so TCR beta chains that were cytomegalovirus-associated. The authors reported that TCR beta sequences could predict HLA-A and HLA-B alleles. These predictions were accurate for most subjects in the first cohort.

With 1 base removed from V and 6 bases from J, the gap between germline ends came to 19 bases. Germline assignment: CDR1 MNHEY and CDR2 SMNVEV (reference sequence). The length of the CDR3 is 16 residues. With regard to this clone: Its antigen is not identified.

PCR employed 60 Vbeta and 13 Jbeta primers. Libraries were prepared by immunoSEQ multiplex PCR; TCRdb keeps only in-frame clonotypes and omits some of them. The table has some 130,000 clones, approximately 80% seen once. The TCR comes from a man younger than 40 in good health and CMV-seronegative. Input material: PBMCs. The V call is TRBV27, the J call TRBJ2-7; a weak D match, TRBD1 (6 bases). The CDR3 coding sequence is TGTGCCAGCAGTTTATTGGCGGGCGCAGGGGCCAGCGAGCAGTACTTC. It yields the protein CASSLLAGAGASEQYF.